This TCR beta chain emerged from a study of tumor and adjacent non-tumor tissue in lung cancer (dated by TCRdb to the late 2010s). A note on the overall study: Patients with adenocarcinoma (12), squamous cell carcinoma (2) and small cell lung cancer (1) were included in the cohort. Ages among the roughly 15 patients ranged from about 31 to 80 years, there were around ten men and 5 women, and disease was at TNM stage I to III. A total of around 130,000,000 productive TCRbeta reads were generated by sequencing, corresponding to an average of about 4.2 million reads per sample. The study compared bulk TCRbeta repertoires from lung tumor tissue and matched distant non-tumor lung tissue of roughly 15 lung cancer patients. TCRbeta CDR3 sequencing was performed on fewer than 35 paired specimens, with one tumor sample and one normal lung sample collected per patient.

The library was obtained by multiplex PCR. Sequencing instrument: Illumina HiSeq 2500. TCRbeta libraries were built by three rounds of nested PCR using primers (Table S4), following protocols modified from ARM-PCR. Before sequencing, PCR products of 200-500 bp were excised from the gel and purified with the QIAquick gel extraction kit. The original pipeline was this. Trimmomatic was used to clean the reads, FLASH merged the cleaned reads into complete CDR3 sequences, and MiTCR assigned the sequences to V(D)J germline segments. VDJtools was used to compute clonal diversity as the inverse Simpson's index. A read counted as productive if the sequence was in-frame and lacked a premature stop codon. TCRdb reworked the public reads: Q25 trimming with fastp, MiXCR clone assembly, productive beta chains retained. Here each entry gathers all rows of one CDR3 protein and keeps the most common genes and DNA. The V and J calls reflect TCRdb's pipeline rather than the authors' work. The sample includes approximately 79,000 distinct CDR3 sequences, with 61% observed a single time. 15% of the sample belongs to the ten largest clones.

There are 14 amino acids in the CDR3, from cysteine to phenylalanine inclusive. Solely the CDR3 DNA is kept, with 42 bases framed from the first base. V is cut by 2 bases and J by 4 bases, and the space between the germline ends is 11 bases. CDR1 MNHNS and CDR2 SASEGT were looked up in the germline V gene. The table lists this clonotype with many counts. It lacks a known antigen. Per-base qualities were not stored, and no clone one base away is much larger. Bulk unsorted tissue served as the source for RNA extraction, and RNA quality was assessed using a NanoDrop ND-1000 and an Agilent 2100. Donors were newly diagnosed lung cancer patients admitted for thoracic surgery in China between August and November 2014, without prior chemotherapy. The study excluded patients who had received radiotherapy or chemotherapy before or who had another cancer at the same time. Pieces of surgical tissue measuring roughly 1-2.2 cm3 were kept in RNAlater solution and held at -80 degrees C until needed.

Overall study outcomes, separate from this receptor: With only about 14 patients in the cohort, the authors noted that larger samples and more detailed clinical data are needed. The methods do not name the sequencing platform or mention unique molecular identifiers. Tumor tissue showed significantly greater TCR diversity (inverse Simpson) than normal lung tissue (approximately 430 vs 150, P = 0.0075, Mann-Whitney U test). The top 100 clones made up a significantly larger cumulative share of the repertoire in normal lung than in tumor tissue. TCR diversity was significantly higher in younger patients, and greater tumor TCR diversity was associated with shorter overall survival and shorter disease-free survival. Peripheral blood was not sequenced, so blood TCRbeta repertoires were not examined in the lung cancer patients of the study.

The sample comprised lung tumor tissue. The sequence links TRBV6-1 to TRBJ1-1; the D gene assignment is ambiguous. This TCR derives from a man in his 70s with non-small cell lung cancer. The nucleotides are TGTGCCAGCAGTGAAAATTGGGGAAGCACTGAAGCTTTCTTT. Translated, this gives CASSENWGSTEAFF.